This entry concerns a single T cell receptor (beta chain). Its matching antigen is unknown. The repertoire was sequenced with immunoSEQ multiplex PCR; TCRdb's copy has only in-frame clones and lacks some. The table has 75,000 to 95,000 clones, approximately 88% seen once. These data come from a study of T cell responses to AZD1222 COVID-19 vaccine. Germline-derived CDR1 and CDR2 are SNHLY and FYNNEI. The junction had 2 bases not matched to a gene; V was cut back by 1 base and J by 6 bases. The CDR3 has 13 residues. Overall study findings and caveats: Clonal diversity was possibly underestimated, and white British individuals and females predominated among donors. Once two AZD1222 doses were given, Spike-specific TCR breadth and depth went up. Spike as a whole was targeted by vaccine-associated CD4 TCRs, dominant at 160-218 and 743-854. Reports say nearly half of spike-specific TCRs go after unmutated variant regions.

V usage is TRBV2 and J usage is TRBJ2-7, with 8 bases identical to TRBD2. This TCR derives from an adult who received the MenACWY meningococcal vaccine as a control. The sample consisted of peripheral blood, taken 28 days after the second dose of the MenACWY control vaccine. This CDR3 is CASSEGLAGEQYF. The CDR3 DNA sequence: TGTGCCAGCAGTGAAGGGCTAGCGGGCGAGCAGTACTTC.